The rows below give T cell receptor beta chains drawn from one sample of a study of blood T cell repertoires in COVID-19. Assay: immunoSEQ multiplex PCR; the TCRdb copy retains only in-frame clones and omits some. The sample lists roughly 90,000 clones; over 80% were seen once. Input material: peripheral blood. The receptors stem from a man in his forties or fifties with acute or convalescent COVID-19. Both conserved end residues are trimmed from each CDR3. The order of the fields is CDR3 protein, V gene, J gene.

CDR3 protein: ASSLSGGGALNEKLF
V gene: TRBV7-9
J gene: TRBJ1-4

CDR3 protein: ASSQTATGRARNTEAF
V gene: TRBV3-1/TRBV3-2
J gene: TRBJ1-1

CDR3 protein: ASSLVGGSEKY
V gene: TRBV5-1
J gene: TRBJ2-7

CDR3 protein: ASSRGRGSYNEQF
V gene: TRBV6-5
J gene: TRBJ2-1

CDR3 protein: ASSLGAGLLANTGELF
V gene: TRBV7-6
J gene: TRBJ2-2

CDR3 protein: ASSTRDRGQETQY
V gene: TRBV6-2/TRBV6-3
J gene: TRBJ2-5

CDR3 protein: ASSYSGQGAYEQY
V gene: TRBV6-5
J gene: TRBJ2-7

CDR3 protein: ASSPSTGPSYEQY
V gene: TRBV18
J gene: TRBJ2-7

CDR3 protein: SVPGQGHYGYT
V gene: TRBV29-1
J gene: TRBJ1-2

CDR3 protein: ASSQGAPNTEAF
V gene: TRBV3-1/TRBV3-2
J gene: TRBJ1-1

CDR3 protein: ASSLALAGKIYEQY
V gene: TRBV28
J gene: TRBJ2-7

CDR3 protein: ASSLPGQGTPYGYT
V gene: TRBV14
J gene: TRBJ1-2

CDR3 protein: ASSSHRADSGNTIY
V gene: TRBV28
J gene: TRBJ1-3

CDR3 protein: ASRPGQGGNEQY
V gene: TRBV5-1
J gene: TRBJ2-7

CDR3 protein: ASSQVLETWFPDTQY
V gene: TRBV14
J gene: TRBJ2-3

CDR3 protein: ASSQTRTDVYEKLF
V gene: TRBV4-3
J gene: TRBJ1-4

CDR3 protein: AVDRGNTGELF
V gene: TRBV10-3
J gene: TRBJ2-2

CDR3 protein: ASSRGGGAGGYT
V gene: TRBV4-1
J gene: TRBJ1-2

CDR3 protein: ASGQGAKQPQH
V gene: TRBV11-1
J gene: TRBJ1-5

CDR3 protein: ASSPWPSGSSYEQY
V gene: TRBV4-1
J gene: TRBJ2-7

CDR3 protein: ASSPFEGDGYT
V gene: TRBV19
J gene: TRBJ1-2

CDR3 protein: ASSSRGSEVYGYT
V gene: TRBV6-5
J gene: TRBJ1-2

CDR3 protein: ASSYTGPSSPLH
V gene: TRBV6-2/TRBV6-3
J gene: TRBJ1-6

CDR3 protein: ASSLTGIDQPQH
V gene: TRBV5-1
J gene: TRBJ1-5

CDR3 protein: ASSSNRGQETQY
V gene: TRBV7-2
J gene: TRBJ2-5

CDR3 protein: ASSVASGIGGNEQF
V gene: TRBV18
J gene: TRBJ2-1

CDR3 protein: ASSVSGREQETQY
V gene: TRBV7-9
J gene: TRBJ2-5

CDR3 protein: ASSLGDEQF
V gene: TRBV28
J gene: TRBJ2-1

CDR3 protein: ASSATGSRGNQPQH
V gene: TRBV7-2
J gene: TRBJ1-5

CDR3 protein: ASSFSSTGTGYGYT
V gene: TRBV7-2
J gene: TRBJ1-2

CDR3 protein: ASSLYQETQY
V gene: TRBV7-2
J gene: TRBJ2-5

CDR3 protein: ASSLGRGFGTDTQY
V gene: TRBV7-9
J gene: TRBJ2-3

CDR3 protein: ASSRDRASGNTIY
V gene: TRBV7-6
J gene: TRBJ1-3

CDR3 protein: ASSLRGAAATTDTQY
V gene: TRBV7-9
J gene: TRBJ2-3

CDR3 protein: ASSIRGGFYEQY
V gene: TRBV19
J gene: TRBJ2-7

CDR3 protein: ASSYRHGLAGTQETQY
V gene: TRBV6-2/TRBV6-3
J gene: TRBJ2-5

CDR3 protein: ASSRQPGQPQH
V gene: TRBV11-2
J gene: TRBJ1-5

CDR3 protein: ASSSSSYNEQF
V gene: TRBV11-2
J gene: TRBJ2-1

CDR3 protein: AISETLIQGTSTDTQY
V gene: TRBV10-3
J gene: TRBJ2-3

CDR3 protein: ASSSTNYGYT
V gene: TRBV5-1
J gene: TRBJ1-2

CDR3 protein: AWRVAGATDTQY
V gene: TRBV30
J gene: TRBJ2-3

CDR3 protein: ASSYSKAGYDGYT
V gene: TRBV6-5
J gene: TRBJ1-2

CDR3 protein: ASSHYHEQF
V gene: TRBV14
J gene: TRBJ2-1

CDR3 protein: ATSDGTSGRDGNEQF
V gene: TRBV24-1
J gene: TRBJ2-1

CDR3 protein: ASSIESGSGYEQY
V gene: TRBV19
J gene: TRBJ2-7

CDR3 protein: AISDPSGASSYEQY
V gene: TRBV10-3
J gene: TRBJ2-7

CDR3 protein: ASSLNEQF
V gene: TRBV10-1
J gene: TRBJ2-1

CDR3 protein: ASTPGRLAGISVEQF
V gene: TRBV27
J gene: TRBJ2-1

CDR3 protein: ASSDPGQGDLISNTEAF
V gene: TRBV5-1
J gene: TRBJ1-1

CDR3 protein: ASSSDRGTEAF
V gene: TRBV5-6
J gene: TRBJ1-1